The next 25 T cell receptor beta chains were all read from a single sample in a study of T cells in localized non-small cell lung cancer (dated by TCRdb to the early 2020s). The receptor library was made with the immunoSEQ multiplex PCR assay. As stored in TCRdb, this immuneACCESS dataset retains in-frame rearrangements with V and J assigned. A fraction of the clones does not appear; measured against another copy, unresolved V genes explain less than half of the discrepancy, and the remainder lacks a known reason. The sample has tens of thousands of clones on record, around nine tenths of them singletons. Of the sample, 7% to 7.5% falls within the top ten clones. The sequences come from peripheral blood, collected before any cancer treatment. The receptors derive from a woman between 40 and 69 years old with stage I lung adenocarcinoma.

The chain combines TRBV19 with TRBJ2-3; TRBD2 agrees at 9 bases. The germline V gene has CDR1 LNHDA and CDR2 SQIVND (reference sequence). The CDR3 extends over 18 amino acids. The junction had 10 bases not matched to a gene; V was cut back by 3 bases and J by 0 bases. The CDR3 DNA is TGTGCCAGTAGTATGGGGTGGACCACTAGCGGGAGCACAGATACGCAGTATTTT. This sequence encodes CASSMGWTTSGSTDTQYF.

The chain recombines TRBV5-1 with TRBJ1-2, with D unclear. The CDR3 spans 14 residues. Trimming pared 7 bases from V and 2 bases from J, leaving 15 bases between. Germline CDR1 is SGHRS and CDR2 is YFSETQ. The CDR3 bases are TGCGCCAGCGGGCCGGACGGACCCAACTATGGCTACACCTTC. Its translation: CASGPDGPNYGYTF.

Comments on this clone: Different DNA sequences within this sample yield the same CDR3. The chain is built from TRBV30 and TRBJ1-2; D is possibly TRBD1 (5 bases). Trimming pared 3 bases from V and 8 bases from J, leaving 19 bases between. This CDR3 comprises 14 residues. In germline, CDR1 is GTSNPN, CDR2 SVGIG (reference sequence). CDR3 nucleotides: TGTGCCTGGAGGGGCCGGGGGGTGGGCGGGGGCTACACCTTC. It yields the protein CAWRGRGVGGGYTF.

This chain joins TRBV7-6 and TRBJ1-3; D not resolved. The V end lost 0 bases, the J end lost 2 bases, and 8 bases lay between the germline ends. CDR1 is SGHVS, CDR2 FNYEAQ, per germline. This CDR3 is 15 amino acids long. The DNA for the CDR3 is TGTGCCAGCAGCTTAGCAGGGAGCGCTGGAAACACCATATATTTT. Its translation is CASSLAGSAGNTIYF.

V usage is TRBV15 and J usage is TRBJ2-4; D is undetermined. The CDR3 extends over 16 amino acids. From germline, CDR1 is LNHNV and CDR2 YYDKDF (reference sequence). The V end lost 0 bases, the J end lost 0 bases, and 9 bases lay between the germline ends. The CDR3 coding sequence is TGTGCCACCAGCAGAGATTGGGCCGTAGCCAAAAACATTCAGTACTTC. Its protein product is CATSRDWAVAKNIQYF. Supplemented by reference TRBV15 and TRBJ2-4, the full variable domain reads DAMVIQNPRYQVTQFGKPVTLSCSQTLNHNVMYWYQQKSSQAPKLLFHYYDKDFNNEADTPDNFQSRRPNTSFCFLDIRSPGLGDTAMYLCATSRDWAVAKNIQYFGAGTRLSVL.

This clone turned up a few times. The rearrangement joins TRBV27 to TRBJ1-2; TRBD1 aligns across 9 bases. CDR1 is MNHEY and CDR2 is SMNVEV in the germline V gene (reference sequence). The CDR3 extends over 17 amino acids. Trimming took 5 bases from V and 0 from J; bases not matched to a gene: 10. The chain's CDR3 is CASSPSSTGGANYGYTF. CDR3 nucleotides: TGTGCCAGCAGTCCTTCTTCGACAGGGGGAGCTAACTATGGCTACACCTTC.

The CDR3: CASSSIGTGGNYGYTF. DNA for the CDR3: TGTGCCAGCAGTTCGATAGGGACAGGCGGTAACTATGGCTACACCTTC. The V call is TRBV6-5, the J call TRBJ1-2; 8 positions agree with TRBD1. Losses at the gene ends were 4 bases for V and 1 base for J; bases not matched to a gene: 8. The CDR3 covers 16 residues. The germline CDR1 and CDR2 sequences are MNHEY and SVGAGI.

The sample holds one count of this clone. The V and J genes are TRBV25-1 and TRBJ2-5, with D tentatively TRBD1 (5 bases). V lost 2 bases, J lost 3 bases, and 19 bases lay in between. CDR1 MGHDK and CDR2 SYGVNS come from the germline V gene. This CDR3 region has 17 residues. The CDR3 DNA sequence: TGTGCCAGCAGTGAACGACTGGCCCAGACAGTTAAAGAGACCCAGTACTTC. Amino acids: CASSERLAQTVKETQYF. Looking up the rest from reference TRBV25-1 and TRBJ2-5 gives the full variable domain: EADIYQTPRYLVIGTGKKITLECSQTMGHDKMYWYQQDPGMELHLIHYSYGVNSTEKGDLSSESTVSRIRTEHFPLTLESARPSHTSQYLCASSERLAQTVKETQYFGPGTRLLVL.

This chain links TRBV30 with TRBJ2-3, with D hard to call. The V end lost 0 bases, the J end lost 5 bases, and 3 bases lay between the germline ends. This CDR3 is 11 amino acids long. Looked up from germline, CDR1 is GTSNPN and CDR2 is SVGIG (reference sequence). The CDR3 reads CAWSVVDTQYF. In nucleotides, the CDR3 is TGTGCCTGGAGTGTAGTAGATACGCAGTATTTT.

The chain carries TRBV18 and TRBJ2-3; a weak D match, TRBD2 (7 bases). In germline, CDR1 is KGHSH, CDR2 LQKENI. V dropped 3 bases and J dropped 7 bases, with 14 bases sitting between them. The CDR3 has 14 residues. CDR3 nucleotides: TGTGCCAGCTCACCTAGAGGGGGGGCCCATACGCAGTATTTT. Translation: CASSPRGGAHTQYF.

This clone is a singleton in its sample. J is TRBJ1-1 and V is TRBV19; no firm D call. CDR3 length: 13 residues. Trimming left V 1 base short and J 1 base short, with 4 bases between. The germline V gene has CDR1 LNHDA and CDR2 SQIVND (reference sequence). CDR3 bases: TGTGCCAGTAGTATAGTCTCGAACACTGAAGCTTTCTTT. This codes for CASSIVSNTEAFF.

This chain joins TRBV5-1 and TRBJ1-6; 7 bases match TRBD1. This CDR3 is built from 14 residues. J was trimmed by 5 bases and V by 10 bases; bases with no gene match: 9. CDR1 and CDR2 (germline): SGHRS, YFSETQ. CDR3 in DNA: TGCGCCCAGCTTCCCGGACAGGATAATTCACCCCTCCACTTT. It specifies CAQLPGQDNSPLHF.

The V call is TRBV19, the J call TRBJ2-3, with TRBD1 as a possible D gene (6 bases). The CDR3 runs to 15 residues. CDR1 is LNHDA, CDR2 SQIVND, per germline (reference sequence). V lost 6 bases to trimming and J lost 5 bases, with 18 bases between them. The CDR3 region is CASRPGGGRQDTQYF. CDR3 nucleotide sequence: TGTGCCAGTAGACCTGGTGGGGGCCGCCAAGATACGCAGTATTTT.

This rearrangement joins TRBV6-5 to TRBJ1-2; possible D gene TRBD1, 6 bases. The germline V gene has CDR1 MNHEY and CDR2 SVGAGI. The CDR3 spans 13 residues. The V and J ends lost 6 bases and 7 bases respectively, with 15 bases between them. Written as DNA, the CDR3 is TGTGCCAGCAGCAAGCCGGGGGCGTCTGGCTACACCTTC. As protein: CASSKPGASGYTF.

The rearrangement joins TRBV27 to TRBJ2-3, with TRBD2 matching 9 bases. Germline V lookup: CDR1 MNHEY, CDR2 SMNVEV (reference sequence). The CDR3 totals 15 residues. V shed 5 bases, J shed 0 bases, and the junction held 3 bases outside the gene matches. The chain's CDR3 is CASSQRGVSTDTQYF. For the CDR3, the DNA is TGTGCCAGCAGTCAGCGGGGGGTTAGCACAGATACGCAGTATTTT.

The genes are TRBV28 and TRBJ1-3, with TRBD1 as a possible D gene (5 bases). The CDR3 runs to 15 residues. Germline V gene sequence: CDR1 MDHEN, CDR2 SYDVKM. V was pared by 3 bases and J by 2 bases, with 11 bases between. This CDR3 is CASSFGGSTGNTIYF. The DNA of the CDR3 is TGTGCCAGCAGTTTTGGGGGATCGACTGGAAACACCATATATTTT.

The chain employs TRBV2 and TRBJ1-3, with TRBD1 matching 8 bases. This CDR3 is 15 amino acids long. CDR1 and CDR2 from the germline V gene are SNHLY and FYNNEI. J gave up 4 bases and V 2 bases, and 4 bases lay outside the gene matches. Here the CDR3 DNA reads TGTGCCAGCAGTGAACAGGGGGCTCAGGGAAACACCATATATTTT. It is translated as CASSEQGAQGNTIYF.

The chain uses TRBV18 and TRBJ1-1; possibly TRBD1 for D (5 bases). This CDR3 spans 14 amino acids. Trimming removed 2 bases from V and 7 bases from J, with 14 bases in between. The germline gives CDR1 KGHSH, CDR2 LQKENI. CDR3 residues: CASSPVGGASEAFF. The CDR3 nucleotides read TGTGCCAGCTCACCAGTCGGCGGGGCGAGTGAAGCTTTCTTT.

V gene TRBV5-5 combines with J gene TRBJ2-7; D is unclear. This CDR3 region has 13 residues. V was shortened by 5 bases and J by 1 base, with 10 bases between the two germline ends. CDR1 SGHKS and CDR2 YYEKEE come from the germline V gene (reference sequence). CDR3: CASSPTDSYEQYF. Written as DNA, the CDR3 is TGTGCCAGCAGTCCCACGGATTCCTACGAGCAGTACTTC.

The CDR3 reads CASSRTGGGYEQYF. The CDR3 coding sequence is TGTGCCAGCAGCCGAACAGGGGGTGGGTACGAGCAGTACTTC. The rearrangement uses TRBV7-9 and TRBJ2-7, with 8 positions matching TRBD1. Per the germline V gene, CDR1 is SEHNR and CDR2 is FQNEAQ (reference sequence). CDR3 length: 14 amino acids. J was trimmed by 4 bases and V by 5 bases; bases with no gene match: 7.

The V gene is TRBV19, the J gene TRBJ2-2; TRBD1 aligns across 9 bases. The V and J ends lost 6 bases and 5 bases, in that order; junction bases with no gene match: 13. The CDR3 extends over 17 amino acids. Germline V CDR1 and CDR2: LNHDA, SQIVND (reference sequence). CDR3 nucleotide sequence: TGTGCCAGTAGCCACACAGGGGGCGGGTTTGGTACCGGGGAGCTGTTTTTT. Encoded protein: CASSHTGGGFGTGELFF.

This chain uses TRBV4-1 with TRBJ2-1; TRBD2 matches at 11 bases. The J segment lost 10 bases and the V segment lost 4 bases, leaving 12 bases of the junction unmatched. CDR3 length equals 16 residues. Germline CDR1 reads MGHRA; CDR2 reads YSYEKL. The CDR3 region is CASSLNLAGGKREQFF. For the CDR3, the DNA is TGCGCCAGCAGCCTCAACCTAGCGGGGGGTAAACGGGAGCAGTTCTTC.

This chain joins TRBV6-5 and TRBJ2-7, with TRBD1 matching 8 bases. CDR3 length: 14 residues. Trimming took 4 bases from V and 2 from J; bases not matched to a gene: 4. Germline CDR1 reads MNHEY; CDR2 reads SVGAGI. CDR3 region: CASSFRTGTYEQYF. Here the CDR3 DNA reads TGTGCCAGCAGTTTTCGGACAGGGACCTACGAGCAGTACTTC.

V gene TRBV15 combines with J gene TRBJ1-5, with a possible D match to TRBD1 (5 bases). This CDR3 is built from 14 residues. Germline V CDR1 and CDR2: LNHNV, YYDKDF (reference sequence). Trimming took 5 bases from V and 5 from J, leaving 13 bases between them. CDR3 DNA: TGTGCCACCAGCGTCCAGGGCAGTCATCAGCCCCAGCATTTT. As protein: CATSVQGSHQPQHF.

The rearrangement joins TRBV11-3 to TRBJ2-5; 9 bases match TRBD1. After removal of 1 base from V and 2 bases from J, the junction contained 5 bases not matched to a gene. Per the germline V gene, CDR1 is SGHNT and CDR2 is YENEEA. This CDR3 comprises 16 residues. The CDR3 protein is CASSLGADRGQETQYF. The CDR3, as DNA: TGTGCCAGCAGCTTAGGGGCTGACAGGGGGCAAGAGACCCAGTACTTC.